The TCR beta chain under discussion was sequenced for a study of blood T cell repertoires in COVID-19. Study details: Nucleic acid was either cDNA or gDNA, and it came from T cells, B-cell-depleted T cells, or PBMCs.

The authors' processing: Amplification of reference gene primers provided the estimated nucleated cell counts. Profiling relied on immunoSEQ multiplex PCR, and the TCRdb table lists in-frame clones only, not all of them. V, J and clone size derive from that table, while D and trimming were established from the DNA sequence. Here the sample spans 280,000 or so clones, roughly 89% being singletons. Germline loops: CDR1 LNHNV, CDR2 YYDKDF (reference sequence). V was clipped by 8 bases and J by 2 bases, with 10 bases between them. The CDR3 has 12 amino acids. This clonotype was sampled from a woman aged 18-35 years with acute COVID-19. Material: PBMCs or T cells enriched from blood (not recorded which). This chain uses TRBV15 with TRBJ2-7; perhaps TRBD1 as D (5 bases). This CDR3 reads CATADSTYEQYF. The CDR3 DNA reads as TGTGCCACCGCAGACAGTACCTACGAGCAGTACTTC.